A single T cell receptor (beta chain) is shown here with its context. This sample was included in a study of blood T cell repertoires in COVID-19. Study summary: The study drew acute and convalescent COVID-19 samples from the United States, Italy and Spain. T cells, B-cell-depleted T cells, or PBMCs provided the cDNA or gDNA that served as material.

Trimming cost V 5 bases and J 7 bases, with 12 bases left between them. This CDR3 region has 13 residues. Looked up from germline, CDR1 is LNHDA and CDR2 is SQIVND (reference sequence). In the original analysis: Amplification of reference gene primers provided the estimated nucleated cell counts. Here immunoSEQ multiplex PCR was the method, and the copy in TCRdb shows in-frame clones only, minus some. That table furnishes V, J and clone size, whereas the DNA furnished D and trimming. The data contain a few hundred thousand clones, approximately 82% of them singletons. The chain links TRBV19 to TRBJ2-1, with a weak D call TRBD1 (6 bases). Material: peripheral blood. The receptor was derived from a man in his 60s who had recovered from COVID-19. The CDR3 DNA sequence: TGTGCCAGTAGTTCGAGAACAGGGAATGAGCAGTTCTTC. Its translation is CASSSRTGNEQFF.